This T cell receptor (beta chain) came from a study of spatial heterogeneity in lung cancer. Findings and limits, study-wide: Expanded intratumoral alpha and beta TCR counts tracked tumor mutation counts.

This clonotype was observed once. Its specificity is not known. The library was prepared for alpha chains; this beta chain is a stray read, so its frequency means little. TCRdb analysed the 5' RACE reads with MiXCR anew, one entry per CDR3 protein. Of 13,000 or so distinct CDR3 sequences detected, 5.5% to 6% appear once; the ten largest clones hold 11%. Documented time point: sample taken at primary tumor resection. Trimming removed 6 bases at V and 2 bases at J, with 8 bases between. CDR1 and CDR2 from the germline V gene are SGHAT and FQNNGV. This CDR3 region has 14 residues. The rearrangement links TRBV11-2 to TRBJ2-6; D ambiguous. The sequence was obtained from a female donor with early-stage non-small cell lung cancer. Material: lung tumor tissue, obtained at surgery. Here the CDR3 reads CASRHIAGANVLTF. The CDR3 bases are TGTGCCAGCAGACATATAGCTGGGGCCAACGTCCTGACTTTC.